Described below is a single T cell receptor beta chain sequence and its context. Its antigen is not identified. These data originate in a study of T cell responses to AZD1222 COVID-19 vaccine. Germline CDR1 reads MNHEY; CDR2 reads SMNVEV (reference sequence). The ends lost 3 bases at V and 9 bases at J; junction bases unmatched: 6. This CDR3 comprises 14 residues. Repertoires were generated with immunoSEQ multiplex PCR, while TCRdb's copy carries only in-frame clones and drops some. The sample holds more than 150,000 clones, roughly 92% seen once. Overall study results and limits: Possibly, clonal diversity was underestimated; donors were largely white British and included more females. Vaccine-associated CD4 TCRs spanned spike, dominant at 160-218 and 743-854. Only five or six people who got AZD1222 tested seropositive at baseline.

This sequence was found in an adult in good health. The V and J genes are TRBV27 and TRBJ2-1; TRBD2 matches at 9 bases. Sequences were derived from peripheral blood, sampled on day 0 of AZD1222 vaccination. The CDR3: CASSFSSGITEQFF. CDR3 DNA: TGTGCCAGCAGTTTTTCTAGCGGGATCACTGAGCAGTTCTTC.